These 8 T cell receptor beta chains were sequenced from one sample in a study of T-cell reconstitution after alpha-beta-depleted transplantation in children. Unique molecular identifiers featured in how the TCRbeta library was prepared. TCRdb reprocessed the PCR reads via MiXCR and lists one record per CDR3 protein. This sample has about a million distinct CDR3 sequences, with roughly 31% found just once. The sample in question was PBMCs, mostly from graft donor cells, obtained 360 days after TCRalphabeta/CD19-depleted stem cell transplant. The receptors here all came from a boy under three years old who had a stem cell transplant for SCID, so the T cells may come from the graft donor.

A few counts support this clonotype. The V call is TRBV20-1, the J call TRBJ1-5, with D tentatively TRBD1 (5 bases). Germline CDR1 is DFQATT and CDR2 is SNEGSKA (reference sequence). The V end lost 6 bases, the J end lost 0 bases, and 15 bases lay between the germline ends. CDR3 size: 15 residues. The CDR3 loop is CSAGTGRISNQPQHF. CDR3 coding DNA: TGCAGTGCGGGAACGGGACGGATTAGCAATCAGCCCCAGCATTTT.

This clonotype turned up a few times. V is TRBV6-1 and J is TRBJ2-1; possible D gene TRBD1, 6 bases. The CDR3 covers 16 residues. The V end was cut by 5 bases, the J end by 0 bases, with 14 bases between. The germline gives CDR1 MNHNS, CDR2 SASEGT. The CDR3 DNA is TGTGCCAGCAGTCGTCAGGGGATGAGCTCCTACAATGAGCAGTTCTTC. Translated, it gives CASSRQGMSSYNEQFF.

The chain has TRBV7-9 and TRBJ2-3; D is ambiguous. Trimming left V 3 bases short and J 0 bases short, with 7 bases between. The length of the CDR3 is 14 residues. CDR1 SEHNR and CDR2 FQNEAQ come from the germline V gene (reference sequence). CDR3 coding DNA: TGTGCCAGCAGCTTGCTGCAGAGCACAGATACGCAGTATTTT. Amino acid sequence: CASSLLQSTDTQYF.

This clonotype was observed a handful of times. This chain links TRBV12-3 or TRBV12-4 with TRBJ1-3; maybe TRBD1 (6 bases). The V end was cut by 7 bases, the J end by 5 bases, with 12 bases between. This CDR3 has 13 amino acids. This chain's CDR3 is CASTAGVRNTIYF. In DNA, the CDR3 is TGTGCCAGCACTGCAGGGGTCCGAAACACCATATATTTT.

Worth noting for this clonotype: One end of the junction varies from germline; a read error may be responsible. This chain uses TRBV12-3 or TRBV12-4 with TRBJ2-5; 9 bases match TRBD2. The CDR3 contains 15 residues. CDR3 DNA: TGTGCCTGCAGTTTAACAGCGGGGGGCGGGGAGACCCAGTACTTC. Translating it yields CACSLTAGGGETQYF.

The genes are TRBV5-1 and TRBJ2-3; possibly TRBD1 or TRBD2 for D (6 bases each). The CDR3 covers 15 residues. Germline values: CDR1 SGHRS, CDR2 YFSETQ. Trimming left V 2 bases short and J 2 bases short, with 12 bases between. CDR3 DNA: TGCGCCAGCAGCTTTGACAGGCGGGACACAGATACGCAGTATTTT. Its translation: CASSFDRRDTDTQYF.

This clonotype was counted between two and nine times. V usage is TRBV18 and J usage is TRBJ2-5, with D perhaps TRBD1 (6 bases). V was clipped by 2 bases and J by 3 bases, with 10 bases between them. The CDR3 is made up of 14 amino acids. Germline-derived CDR1 and CDR2 are KGHSH and LQKENI. The CDR3 DNA follows: TGTGCCAGCTCACCATCCCAGGGGAAAGAGACCCAGTACTTC. Translation: CASSPSQGKETQYF.

This clonotype was found a few times. The chain carries TRBV12-3 or TRBV12-4 and TRBJ1-3, with TRBD1 matching 7 bases. Trimming took 6 bases from V and 3 from J; bases not matched to a gene: 2. This CDR3 contains 13 residues. CDR3 DNA sequence: TGTGCCAGCAGGGGGACAGTTGGAAACACCATATATTTT. Translated: CASRGTVGNTIYF.